The 5 T cell receptor beta chains given below trace back to one sample, sequenced in a study of blood T cell repertoires in COVID-19. The repertoire was sequenced with immunoSEQ multiplex PCR; TCRdb's copy has only in-frame clones and lacks some. Counted here are approximately 400,000 clones, roughly 90% occurring once; the ten biggest clones make up roughly 1.2%. Sequenced sample: peripheral blood. The receptor set was obtained from a man aged 35-49 years with acute or convalescent COVID-19.

V usage is TRBV6-9 and J usage is TRBJ2-1; the match to TRBD2 covers 10 bases. V was pared by 4 bases and J by 4 bases, with 7 bases of the junction left unmatched. CDR1 is MNHGY and CDR2 is SVAAGI in the germline V gene. This CDR3 contains 16 residues. The CDR3 coding sequence is TGTGCCAGCAGTTCCAAAAAGCGGGAGGGTTACAATGAGCAGTTCTTC. It translates to CASSSKKREGYNEQFF.

The CDR3 loop reads CASRPPGNNYGYTF. CDR3 in DNA: TGTGCCAGCAGACCCCCGGGGAATAACTATGGCTACACCTTC. The chain couples TRBV28 to TRBJ1-2; D remains unclear. V was shortened by 6 bases and J by 1 base, with 12 bases between the two germline ends. The CDR3 has 14 residues. Per germline, CDR1 MDHEN and CDR2 SYDVKM.

This clone came up once. The V and J genes are TRBV6-5 and TRBJ1-2, with D possibly matching TRBD1 (5 bases). Germline CDR1 is MNHEY and CDR2 is SVGAGI. This CDR3 is built from 12 residues. The V gene lost 6 bases and the J gene lost 8 bases, with 13 bases spanning the gap. CDR3 region: CASSREGGGYTF. CDR3 bases: TGTGCCAGCAGCAGGGAGGGAGGCGGCTACACCTTC.

The chain has TRBV5-1 and TRBJ2-5, with D possibly TRBD2 on 6 matching bases. Germline assignment: CDR1 SGHRS and CDR2 YFSETQ. This CDR3 is built from 15 residues. Trimming left V 4 bases short and J 1 base short, with 14 bases between. CDR3 loop: CASSRGLPAQETQYF. The DNA for the CDR3 is TGCGCCAGCAGCAGGGGACTCCCCGCCCAAGAGACCCAGTACTTC.

This chain's CDR3 is CASSWDRGQGNTEAFF. The CDR3 region has the DNA TGCGCCAGCAGCTGGGACAGGGGGCAGGGGAACACTGAAGCTTTCTTT. V usage is TRBV5-1 and J usage is TRBJ1-1; 12 nucleotides match TRBD1. Germline lookup yields CDR1 SGHRS and CDR2 YFSETQ. The ends lost 3 bases at V and 1 base at J; junction bases unmatched: 4. The CDR3 loop spans 16 amino acids.